The subject of this entry is one TCR beta chain. At one end, the junction sequence differs from germline, possibly due to a read error. Germline V gene sequence: CDR1 LGHNA, CDR2 YSLEER. The CDR3 is made up of 14 amino acids. Next came a second PCR, run for roughly 6 to 11 cycles, which used a sample-barcoded 5' primer along with a J-beta primer mix. Each CDR3 protein gets one entry after TCRdb re-called the 5' RACE reads with MiXCR. The sample holds around 500,000 distinct CDR3 sequences, about 25% seen once. The entry originates in a study of blood T cells in healthy people across ages. In addition, the sample was reused for a study of T cells of mothers and their children. That paper adds: All extracted RNA went into cDNA synthesis, approximately 1.5 ug per 15 ul. Second-PCR primer M1S introduced sample barcodes and 2-4 random nucleotides. Compared with unrelated pairs, related mother-child pairs had slightly higher, non-significant overlap.

The genes are TRBV4-3 and TRBJ2-5, with D possibly TRBD1 on 6 matching bases. The sample comprised blood. This sequence originates from a boy under 10 years old in good health. The CDR3 DNA is TGCGCCAGCAGCCAAGCTACAGGGAAAGAGACCCAGCACTTC. It specifies CASSQATGKETQHF.